This is a list of T cell receptor beta chains from one sample in a study of T cell responses to AZD1222 COVID-19 vaccine. Generated by immunoSEQ multiplex PCR, the TCRdb table keeps only in-frame clones and is missing some. The sample records about 190,000 clones, 85% to 95% being singletons. The starting material was peripheral blood, obtained on day 0 of AZD1222 vaccination. The receptors stem from an adult in good health. Both conserved end residues are trimmed from each CDR3. The order of the fields is CDR3 protein, V gene.

CDR3 protein: ASSIGQGGPDTQY
V gene: TRBV19

CDR3 protein: ASSLDGRAGETQY
V gene: TRBV11-3

CDR3 protein: ASSLRQGYEQY
V gene: TRBV12-3/TRBV12-4

CDR3 protein: ASSPGLNTEAF
V gene: TRBV12-3/TRBV12-4

CDR3 protein: ASGQTGFNEQF
V gene: TRBV27

CDR3 protein: AWKPGQGSYT
V gene: TRBV30

CDR3 protein: ASSLLKGREDYGYT
V gene: TRBV14

CDR3 protein: ASSGISEKTEAF
V gene: TRBV2

CDR3 protein: ASSPEVNTEAF
V gene: TRBV7-9

CDR3 protein: ASSQGLANQPQH
V gene: TRBV5-1

CDR3 protein: ASSSAGSQRTDTQY
V gene: TRBV5-1

CDR3 protein: ASSLVAGAFAEAF
V gene: TRBV5-5

CDR3 protein: ASSLMDRGFEKLF
V gene: TRBV7-2

CDR3 protein: ASSFDQPPNYGYT
V gene: TRBV28